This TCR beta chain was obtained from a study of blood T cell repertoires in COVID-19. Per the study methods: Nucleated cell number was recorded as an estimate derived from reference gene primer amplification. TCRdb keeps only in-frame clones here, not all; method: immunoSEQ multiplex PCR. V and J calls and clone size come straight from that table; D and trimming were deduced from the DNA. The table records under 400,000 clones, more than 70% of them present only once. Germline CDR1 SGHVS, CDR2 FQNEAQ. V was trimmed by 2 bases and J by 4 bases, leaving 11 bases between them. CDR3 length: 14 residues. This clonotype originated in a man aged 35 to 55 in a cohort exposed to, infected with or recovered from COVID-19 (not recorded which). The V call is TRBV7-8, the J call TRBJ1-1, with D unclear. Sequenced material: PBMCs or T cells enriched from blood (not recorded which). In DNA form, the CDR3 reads TGTGCCAGCAGCTTACCGGGAAAGGGCACTGAAGCTTTCTTT. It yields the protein CASSLPGKGTEAFF.